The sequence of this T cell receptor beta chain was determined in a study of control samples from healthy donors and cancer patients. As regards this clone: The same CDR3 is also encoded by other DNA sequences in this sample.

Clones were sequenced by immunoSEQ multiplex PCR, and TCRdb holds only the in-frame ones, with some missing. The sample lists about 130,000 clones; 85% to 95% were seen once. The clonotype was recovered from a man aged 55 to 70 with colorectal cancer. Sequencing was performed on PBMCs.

The CDR3 sequence: CASRTSGGAGETQYF. DNA for the CDR3: TGCGCCAGCAGAACTAGCGGGGGGGCAGGTGAGACCCAGTACTTC. The V and J genes are TRBV5-1 and TRBJ2-5, with 13 bases aligning to TRBD2. Unmatched junction bases numbered 6, after V lost 5 bases and J lost 5 bases. The CDR3 covers 15 residues. Germline CDR1 SGHRS, CDR2 YFSETQ.